A single sample gave rise to the 31 T cell receptor beta chains below, sequenced in a study of OX40 agonist ivuxolimab in advanced cancers. Preparation of the library involved the immunoSEQ multiplex PCR assay. TCRdb's version of the immuneACCESS table is confined to in-frame rearrangements and falls short of the full clone set. An unresolved V gene accounts for under half of the shortfall where checked; the remainder is of unknown origin. The sample records some 28,000 clones, around 85% of which are singletons. The top ten constitute 28% of the sample. This specimen was CD4+ or CD8+ T cells sorted from blood, taken in a trial of the OX40 agonist ivuxolimab. These receptors were obtained from an adult with an advanced solid tumor such as melanoma, head and neck, liver or kidney cancer.

V usage is TRBV6-5 and J usage is TRBJ1-2, with 7 bases lining up with TRBD1. Looked up from germline, CDR1 is MNHEY and CDR2 is SVGAGI. V was pared by 6 bases and J by 2 bases, with 9 bases of the junction left unmatched. This CDR3 region has 15 residues. The DNA for the CDR3 is TGTGCCAGCAGGGAGAGGGCAGGGGGAAACTATGGCTACACCTTC. Amino acid sequence: CASRERAGGNYGYTF.

This chain connects TRBV7-9 to TRBJ2-3, with TRBD1 matching 7 bases. V gave up 5 bases and J gave up 1 base; unmatched junction bases: 6. Germline CDR1 reads SEHNR; CDR2 reads FQNEAQ (reference sequence). The CDR3 loop spans 15 amino acids. CDR3 sequence: CASSPRDSGTDTQYF. Here the CDR3 DNA reads TGTGCCAGCAGCCCTCGGGACAGTGGCACAGATACGCAGTATTTT.

Written as DNA, the CDR3 is TGCGCCAGCAGCTTGATGAGGGGAATTGCCTACAATGAGCAGTTCTTC. Translation: CASSLMRGIAYNEQFF. The chain is built from TRBV5-1 and TRBJ2-1; D could derive from TRBD1 or TRBD2 (5 bases each). Germline V gene lookup returns CDR1 SGHRS and CDR2 YFSETQ. V lost 1 base, J lost 2 bases, and 13 bases lay in between. This CDR3 is 16 amino acids long.

On this clone itself: The junction differs from germline at one of its ends, possibly a read error. This chain joins TRBV6-5 and TRBJ2-3; D is uncertain. In germline, CDR1 is MNHEY, CDR2 SVGAGI. This CDR3 has 11 amino acids. CDR3 protein: CASSYHDEVNF. The CDR3 DNA is TGTGCCAGCAGTTACCACGACGAGGTGAATTTT.

This chain joins TRBV30 and TRBJ1-1; a possible D gene is TRBD1 (5 bases). CDR3 length: 14 amino acids. With 5 bases removed from V and 0 bases from J, the gap between germline ends came to 13 bases. Germline-derived CDR1 and CDR2 are GTSNPN and SVGIG (reference sequence). CDR3 sequence: CAWRGTGMNTEAFF. The CDR3 nucleotides read TGTGCCTGGCGGGGGACGGGAATGAACACTGAAGCTTTCTTT.

A few counts support this clone. This chain links TRBV6-5 with TRBJ2-1; D may be TRBD1 (6 bases). The CDR3 has 13 residues. Germline V gene data show CDR1 as MNHEY and CDR2 as SVGAGI. Trimming pared 7 bases from V and 9 bases from J, leaving 16 bases between. The chain's CDR3 is CASTRGLKGEQFF. In DNA, the CDR3 is TGTGCCAGCACAAGGGGGTTGAAAGGTGAGCAGTTCTTC.

This clone was detected only once. This chain joins TRBV9 and TRBJ2-1, with D perhaps being TRBD1 or TRBD2 (5 bases each). There are 12 residues in the CDR3. Germline CDR1 is SGDLS and CDR2 is YYNGEE. Trimming took off 2 bases at V and 8 bases at J, with 8 bases between the two ends. The CDR3 region is CASSVGTDEQFF. CDR3 DNA sequence: TGTGCCAGCAGCGTCGGGACCGATGAGCAGTTCTTC. Looking up the rest from reference TRBV9 and TRBJ2-1 gives the full variable domain: DSGVTQTPKHLITATGQRVTLRCSPRSGDLSVYWYQQSLDQGLQFLIQYYNGEERAKGNILERFSAQQFPDLHSELNLSSLELGDSALYFCASSVGTDEQFFGPGTRLTVL.

This chain uses TRBV11-2 with TRBJ2-3; D not resolved. The CDR3 consists of 14 residues. V lost 2 bases and J lost 6, with 12 bases in between. CDR1 SGHAT and CDR2 FQNNGV come from the germline V gene. The CDR3 is CASSLRPHGDTQYF. The CDR3 DNA is TGTGCCAGCAGCTTACGGCCTCACGGCGATACGCAGTATTTT.

This chain links TRBV30 with TRBJ2-1, with 7 bases matching TRBD1. The CDR3 loop spans 15 amino acids. Germline loops: CDR1 GTSNPN, CDR2 SVGIG (reference sequence). V shed 6 bases and J 1 base; nucleotides not matched to a gene: 9. CDR3 DNA sequence: TGTGCCTGTAAGGGGGCGGATAGTTCCTACAATGAGCAGTTCTTC. The encoded protein is CACKGADSSYNEQFF.

V and J are TRBV4-1 and TRBJ2-7; tentative D call: TRBD1 (5 bases). Trimming removed 0 bases at V and 2 bases at J, with 14 bases between. Germline CDR1 and CDR2: MGHRA and YSYEKL. The CDR3 covers 16 residues. CDR3 sequence (DNA): TGCGCCAGCAGCCAAGAGGGGCAGGGCTTCCCCTACGAGCAGTACTTC. It yields the protein CASSQEGQGFPYEQYF.

The chain joins TRBV4-1 to TRBJ2-1; TRBD2 aligns across 12 bases. V gave up 0 bases and J gave up 3 bases; unmatched junction bases: 3. This CDR3 has 17 residues. The germline gives CDR1 MGHRA, CDR2 YSYEKL. CDR3 protein: CASSQDKTSGGYNEQFF. The CDR3 DNA sequence: TGCGCCAGCAGCCAAGATAAGACTAGCGGGGGCTACAATGAGCAGTTCTTC.

This sequence joins TRBV27 and TRBJ2-3; 7 positions match TRBD1. J was trimmed by 14 bases and V by 6 bases; bases with no gene match: 14. The CDR3 has 13 amino acids. Looked up from germline, CDR1 is MNHEY and CDR2 is SMNVEV (reference sequence). DNA of the CDR3: TGTGCCAGCAGAGCCAACAGGGGCCTCTTTTCGTATTTT. It codes for CASRANRGLFSYF.

The chain couples TRBV27 to TRBJ1-5; the match to TRBD1 covers 10 bases. V lost 5 bases to trimming and J lost 4 bases; unmatched junction nucleotides: 2. The CDR3 has 14 amino acids. Germline CDR1 is MNHEY and CDR2 is SMNVEV (reference sequence). CDR3 sequence (DNA): TGTGCCAGCAGTGTGGACAGGGGGAATCAGCCCCAGCATTTT. Translated: CASSVDRGNQPQHF.

This clone was seen just once. The chain couples TRBV25-1 to TRBJ1-1; the D is unclear. V lost 8 bases and J 4 bases, leaving 14 bases between the germline ends. The CDR3 is 13 residues long. CDR1 is MGHDK and CDR2 is SYGVNS in the germline V gene. The CDR3, as DNA: TGTGCCAGCTTTCCCAAGGTGGGCACTGAAGCTTTCTTT. Residues: CASFPKVGTEAFF.

CDR3 bases: TGTGCCAGTAGTATTTTCGGCGGGGGGGCCTACAATGAGCAGTTCTTC. Encoded protein: CASSIFGGGAYNEQFF. The V and J genes are TRBV19 and TRBJ2-1; 9 bases align to TRBD2. Germline CDR1 and CDR2: LNHDA and SQIVND (reference sequence). The CDR3 is made up of 16 amino acids. Unmatched junction bases numbered 5, after V lost 3 bases and J lost 2 bases.

The rearrangement uses TRBV7-9 and TRBJ2-7; either TRBD1 or TRBD2 may fit D (7 bases each). The germline V gene encodes CDR1 SEHNR and CDR2 FQNEAQ (reference sequence). V shed 5 bases and J shed 4 bases, with 18 bases lying between them. CDR3 length: 15 amino acids. The CDR3: CASSPGEGALYEQYF. The CDR3 DNA reads TGTGCCAGCAGCCCAGGGGAGGGGGCCTTATACGAGCAGTACTTC. The full variable domain, completed using reference TRBV7-9 and TRBJ2-7, is DTGVSQNPRHKITKRGQNVTFRCDPISEHNRLYWYRQTLGQGPEFLTYFQNEAQLEKSRLLSDRFSAERPKGSFSTLEIQRTEQGDSAMYLCASSPGEGALYEQYFGPGTRLTVT.

V gene TRBV6-5 combines with J gene TRBJ1-3, with unresolved D. With 6 bases removed from V and 1 base from J, the gap between germline ends came to 13 bases. The germline CDR1 and CDR2 sequences are MNHEY and SVGAGI. The CDR3 is made up of 15 amino acids. The CDR3: CASSPAVMSGNTIYF. The CDR3 region has the DNA TGTGCCAGCAGCCCCGCTGTGATGTCTGGAAACACCATATATTTT.

The rearrangement links TRBV15 to TRBJ1-1; TRBD1 aligns across 12 bases. The V and J ends lost 3 bases and 4 bases, in that order; junction bases with no gene match: 15. Looked up from germline, CDR1 is LNHNV and CDR2 is YYDKDF (reference sequence). The CDR3 has 19 residues. The CDR3 here is CATSSVFLLGQGAGTEAFF. As DNA, the CDR3 is TGTGCCACCAGCAGTGTTTTTCTACTGGGACAGGGGGCCGGCACTGAAGCTTTCTTT.

This chain links TRBV14 with TRBJ1-5; 7 nucleotides line up with TRBD1. The CDR3 totals 13 residues. Unmatched junction bases numbered 3, after V lost 1 base and J lost 9 bases. Germline V lookup: CDR1 SGHDN, CDR2 FVKESK. CDR3 sequence reads: CASSQATGRPQHF. DNA of the CDR3: TGTGCCAGCAGCCAAGCGACAGGGAGGCCCCAGCATTTT.

This clone appeared once. V and J are TRBV4-1 and TRBJ2-2, with unresolved D. CDR3 size: 15 residues. The germline V gene encodes CDR1 MGHRA and CDR2 YSYEKL. The germline V and J ends were trimmed by 3 bases and 3 bases, with 11 bases remaining between them. This chain's CDR3 is CASSQRRFDTGELFF. The CDR3 nucleotides are TGCGCCAGCAGCCAGAGGCGGTTTGACACCGGGGAGCTGTTTTTT.

V and J are TRBV7-6 and TRBJ2-7; 9 bases are shared with TRBD2. Germline values: CDR1 SGHVS, CDR2 FNYEAQ. V shed 1 base, J shed 2 bases, and the junction held 6 bases outside the gene matches. This CDR3 has 16 amino acids. CDR3 sequence (DNA): TGTGCCAGCAGCTTAGAGGCTAGCGGGGCTACCTACGAGCAGTACTTC. Its translation is CASSLEASGATYEQYF.

The J gene is TRBJ2-1, the V gene TRBV29-1; 7 bases align to TRBD2. Germline V gene sequence: CDR1 SQVTM, CDR2 ANQGSEA. The CDR3 consists of 13 residues. The V gene end was trimmed by 7 bases and the J gene end by 3 bases; junction bases not matched to a gene: 6. CDR3 coding DNA: TGCAGCGGTACGGGACTAAACTACAATGAGCAGTTCTTC. Its translation is CSGTGLNYNEQFF.

This clone is medium-sized (0.01 to 0.1%) in the sample. V gene TRBV7-8 combines with J gene TRBJ1-1, with D perhaps matching TRBD1 (6 bases). The CDR3 has 15 residues. Germline V gives CDR1 SGHVS, CDR2 FQNEAQ. Trimming cost V 5 bases and J 2 bases, with 15 bases left between them. In nucleotides, the CDR3 is TGTGCCAGCAGCGCAATACAGGGAGTCAACACTGAAGCTTTCTTT. Its translation: CASSAIQGVNTEAFF.

The J gene is TRBJ1-6, the V gene TRBV5-1; D might be TRBD1 (5 bases). CDR3 length equals 14 residues. The V gene's germline CDR1 is SGHRS and CDR2 YFSETQ. V lost 2 bases and J 8 bases, leaving 11 bases between the germline ends. CDR3 residues: CASSLPGMDSPLHF. CDR3 sequence (DNA): TGCGCCAGCAGCTTACCAGGGATGGATTCACCCCTCCACTTT.

This clone was counted between two and nine times. This sample includes further DNA sequences coding for the same CDR3. The chain couples TRBV27 to TRBJ1-5; possibly TRBD1 for D (6 bases). The CDR3 runs 12 residues. V lost 6 bases and J lost 4, with 7 bases in between. Germline assignment: CDR1 MNHEY and CDR2 SMNVEV (reference sequence). The CDR3 DNA is TGTGCCAGCAGGGACAGTAATCAGCCCCAGCATTTT. Its protein is CASRDSNQPQHF.

This clone is medium-sized within its sample. The chain links TRBV27 to TRBJ2-2; no reliable D call. This CDR3 has 11 amino acids. Per the germline V gene, CDR1 is MNHEY and CDR2 is SMNVEV (reference sequence). V dropped 6 bases and J dropped 3 bases, with 2 bases sitting between them. The CDR3 coding sequence is TGTGCCAGCAGCCACACCGGGGAGCTGTTTTTT. Protein sequence: CASSHTGELFF.

The chain joins TRBV5-1 to TRBJ2-2; D gene unclear. The CDR3 spans 11 residues. The V gene lost 2 bases and the J gene lost 7 bases, with 3 bases spanning the gap. Germline assignment: CDR1 SGHRS and CDR2 YFSETQ. CDR3 region: CASSLYGELFF. CDR3 coding DNA: TGCGCCAGCAGCTTATACGGGGAGCTGTTTTTT.

This clone was observed a single time. V usage is TRBV6-5 and J usage is TRBJ1-2; D possibly corresponds to TRBD1 (5 bases). Germline CDR1 reads MNHEY; CDR2 reads SVGAGI. V was trimmed by 10 bases and J by 3 bases, leaving 15 bases between them. This CDR3 comprises 13 residues. This chain's CDR3 is CATEQDPHYGYTF. DNA for the CDR3: TGTGCCACCGAACAGGATCCGCACTATGGCTACACCTTC.

The rearrangement links TRBV9 to TRBJ1-1; possible D gene TRBD1, 5 bases. The CDR3 loop spans 15 amino acids. CDR1 and CDR2 (germline): SGDLS, YYNGEE. Trimming left V 0 bases short and J 6 bases short, with 15 bases between. The DNA for the CDR3 is TGTGCCAGCAGCGTAGACGGGGGGAGGATTTCTGAAGCTTTCTTT. Residues: CASSVDGGRISEAFF.

V gene TRBV19 combines with J gene TRBJ2-5; D is possibly TRBD1 (6 bases). The CDR3 has 14 amino acids. Trimming left V 5 bases short and J 2 bases short, with 12 bases between. Germline V lookup: CDR1 LNHDA, CDR2 SQIVND (reference sequence). The CDR3 reads CASSGGNLQETQYF. The CDR3 bases are TGTGCCAGTAGTGGGGGCAACCTTCAAGAGACCCAGTACTTC.

The chain recombines TRBV28 with TRBJ1-5, with D unclear. Germline-derived CDR1 and CDR2 are MDHEN and SYDVKM. This CDR3 spans 17 amino acids. Trimming took 5 bases from V and 2 from J, leaving 19 bases between them. The CDR3 here is CASSPEGRTNRNQPQHF. CDR3 nucleotide sequence: TGTGCCAGCAGTCCCGAAGGCAGAACGAATCGCAATCAGCCCCAGCATTTT. The complete variable domain, with remaining parts taken from reference TRBV28 and TRBJ1-5, reads DVKVTQSSRYLVKRTGEKVFLECVQDMDHENMFWYRQDPGLGLRLIYFSYDVKMKEKGDIPEGYSVSREKKERFSLILESASTNQTSMYLCASSPEGRTNRNQPQHFGDGTRLSIL.